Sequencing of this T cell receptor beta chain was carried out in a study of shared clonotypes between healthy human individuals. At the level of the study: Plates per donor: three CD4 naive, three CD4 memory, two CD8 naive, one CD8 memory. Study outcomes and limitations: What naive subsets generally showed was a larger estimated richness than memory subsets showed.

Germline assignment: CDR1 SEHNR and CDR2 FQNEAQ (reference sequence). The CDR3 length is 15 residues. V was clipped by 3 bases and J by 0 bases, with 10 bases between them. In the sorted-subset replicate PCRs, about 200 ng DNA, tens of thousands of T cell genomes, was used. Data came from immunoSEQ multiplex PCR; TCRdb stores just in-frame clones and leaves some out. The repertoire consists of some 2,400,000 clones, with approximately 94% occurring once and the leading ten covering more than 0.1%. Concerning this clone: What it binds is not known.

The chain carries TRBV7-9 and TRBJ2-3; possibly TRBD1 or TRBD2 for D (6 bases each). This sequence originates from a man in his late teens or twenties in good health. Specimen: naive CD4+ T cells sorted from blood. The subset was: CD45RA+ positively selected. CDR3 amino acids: CASSFVGGSTDTQYF. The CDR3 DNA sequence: TGTGCCAGCAGCTTCGTCGGGGGCAGCACAGATACGCAGTATTTT.